These 21 T cell receptor beta chains came from one sample sequenced in a study of memory CD4+ T cells and cytomegalovirus serostatus. The sort gate was single viable CD3+CD4+CD8-CD45RO+ cells for memory CD4+ T cells. The repertoire was sequenced with immunoSEQ multiplex PCR; TCRdb's copy has only in-frame clones and lacks some. The data contain under 80,000 clones, about 73% of them singletons. Sequencing was performed on memory CD4+ T cells from blood. Receptors originate from an adult in good health and CMV-seropositive.

This clone was detected many times. V and J are TRBV6-1 and TRBJ1-2; 8 nucleotides match TRBD1. The CDR3 runs 13 residues. The ends lost 3 bases at V and 8 bases at J; junction bases unmatched: 5. Germline loops: CDR1 MNHNS, CDR2 SASEGT. The CDR3 region is CASSDQGAYGYTF. CDR3 coding DNA: TGTGCCAGCAGTGACCAGGGGGCGTACGGCTACACCTTC.

The chain is built from TRBV11-2 and TRBJ2-5; TRBD2 matches 10 bases. V lost 9 bases to trimming and J lost 0 bases; unmatched junction nucleotides: 1. Per the germline V gene, CDR1 is SGHAT and CDR2 is FQNNGV. The CDR3 contains 13 residues. The CDR3 loop reads CASSGGYQETQYF. CDR3 sequence (DNA): TGTGCCAGTAGCGGGGGGTACCAAGAGACCCAGTACTTC.

The chain carries TRBV12-5 and TRBJ1-2; D call uncertain. The CDR3 has 14 amino acids. The germline gives CDR1 LGHNT, CDR2 FRNRAP. Trimming took 4 bases from V and 4 from J, leaving 13 bases between them. DNA for the CDR3: TGTGCTAGTGGTTCCGACCCCCTGCCCTATGGCTACACCTTC. It is translated as CASGSDPLPYGYTF.

J is TRBJ2-5 and V is TRBV27; perhaps TRBD1 as D (6 bases). Trimming cost V 3 bases and J 8 bases, with 19 bases left between them. This CDR3 is built from 15 residues. The V gene's germline CDR1 is MNHEY and CDR2 SMNVEV (reference sequence). CDR3 region: CASSLTSDRLFTQYF. The CDR3 DNA sequence: TGTGCCAGCAGTTTGACGTCCGACAGGCTTTTCACCCAGTACTTC.

Here the CDR3 DNA reads TGTGCCAGCAGTTACTCCTCAGGGAGGGGTGGTTCACCCCTCCACTTT. Protein product: CASSYSSGRGGSPLHF. The chain has TRBV6-5 and TRBJ1-6; weak D call: TRBD1 (5 bases). This CDR3 has 16 residues. The V end was cut by 0 bases, the J end by 9 bases, with 15 bases between. Germline V gene lookup returns CDR1 MNHEY and CDR2 SVGAGI.

In this sample, this clone turned up a few times. The chain links TRBV5-3 to TRBJ1-5; D unresolved. TRBV5-3 is an ORF, with its function uncertain. CDR3 length: 13 amino acids. Trimming pared 4 bases from V and 4 bases from J, leaving 9 bases between. CDR3 sequence reads: CARSLDGNQPQHF. The CDR3 DNA is TGTGCCAGAAGCCTGGACGGTAATCAGCCCCAGCATTTT.

The chain links TRBV30 to TRBJ1-2; D uncertain. The CDR3 is 13 residues long. Per germline, CDR1 GTSNPN and CDR2 SVGIG (reference sequence). Trimming took 0 bases from V and 10 from J, leaving 15 bases between them. CDR3: CAWSVPNRRSYTF. CDR3 coding DNA: TGTGCCTGGAGTGTTCCGAACAGAAGATCCTACACCTTC.

The chain combines TRBV7-2 with TRBJ1-1; possible D gene TRBD1, 5 bases. V lost 5 bases and J 4 bases, leaving 14 bases between the germline ends. CDR3 size: 14 residues. Per germline, CDR1 SGHTA and CDR2 FQGNSA. The CDR3 DNA reads as TGTGCCAGCAGCCCGGACATAAGGGTCACTGAAGCTTTCTTT. Protein: CASSPDIRVTEAFF.

V usage is TRBV7-9 and J usage is TRBJ1-2, with D perhaps TRBD1 (5 bases). CDR1 SEHNR and CDR2 FQNEAQ come from the germline V gene (reference sequence). Trimming cost V 3 bases and J 4 bases, with 6 bases left between them. The CDR3 is made up of 12 amino acids. CDR3 sequence (DNA): TGTGCCAGCAGCTTTGACAGCTATGGCTACACCTTC. As protein: CASSFDSYGYTF.

The chain couples TRBV5-6 to TRBJ2-1; 10 nucleotides match TRBD2. The germline V gene has CDR1 SGHDT and CDR2 YYEEEE. This CDR3 comprises 15 residues. V shed 4 bases, J shed 6 bases, and the junction held 7 bases outside the gene matches. The CDR3 reads CASSLVLAGANEQFF. The CDR3 DNA reads TGTGCCAGCAGCCTGGTCCTAGCGGGAGCCAATGAGCAGTTCTTC.

This chain connects TRBV5-4 to TRBJ1-1; 7 bases are shared with TRBD1. The CDR3 has 13 residues. The germline V gene encodes CDR1 SGHNT and CDR2 YYREEE (reference sequence). Losses at the gene ends were 4 bases for V and 5 bases for J; bases not matched to a gene: 5. DNA of the CDR3: TGTGCCAGCAGCCCTACAGGGGAAACTGAAGCTTTCTTT. Translating it yields CASSPTGETEAFF.

This clone was counted only a few times. This chain connects TRBV4-1 to TRBJ2-1; D is possibly TRBD2 (5 bases). Trimming pared 4 bases from V and 0 bases from J, leaving 13 bases between. Per the germline V gene, CDR1 is MGHRA and CDR2 is YSYEKL. The CDR3 covers 16 residues. The CDR3 loop is CASSRGHGSSYNEQFF. Here the CDR3 DNA reads TGCGCCAGCAGCCGTGGGCATGGGAGCTCCTACAATGAGCAGTTCTTC.

This clone has more than one count but fewer than ten. CDR3 sequence (DNA): TGTGCCAGCAGCTTGGGAAATGAAAAACTGTTTTTT. It is translated as CASSLGNEKLFF. This chain uses TRBV5-6 with TRBJ1-4; no firm D call. The V end lost 0 bases, the J end lost 5 bases, and 2 bases lay between the germline ends. CDR1 and CDR2 (germline): SGHDT, YYEEEE. The CDR3 is 12 amino acids.

The chain joins TRBV6-6 to TRBJ1-1; no clear D gene. Per the germline V gene, CDR1 is MNHNY and CDR2 is SVGAGI (reference sequence). The CDR3 runs to 13 residues. Trimming cost V 4 bases and J 3 bases, with 9 bases left between them. DNA for the CDR3: TGTGCCAGCAGTTTTGACAAAGACACTGAAGCTTTCTTT. It yields the protein CASSFDKDTEAFF.

V usage is TRBV21-1 and J usage is TRBJ1-1. TRBV21-1 is reported as a pseudogene. This CDR3 has 12 residues. The CDR3 region is CASSIPNTEAFF. The CDR3 DNA reads TGTGCCAGCAGCATCCCGAACACTGAAGCTTTCTTT.

The V gene is TRBV2, the J gene TRBJ1-1, with TRBD1 matching 9 bases. CDR1 is SNHLY, CDR2 FYNNEI, per germline. V lost 5 bases to trimming and J lost 6 bases; unmatched junction nucleotides: 4. The CDR3 covers 13 residues. In DNA form, the CDR3 reads TGTGCCAGCAGTACCGACAGGGGGGCTGAAGCTTTCTTT. Amino acid sequence: CASSTDRGAEAFF.

This chain links TRBV28 with TRBJ1-6; D remains unclear. The V and J ends lost 6 bases and 0 bases respectively, with 9 bases between them. Germline values: CDR1 MDHEN, CDR2 SYDVKM. The CDR3 length is 15 residues. The DNA of the CDR3 is TGTGCCAGCAGGGGCCTCAGCTCCTATAATTCACCCCTCCACTTT. This gives the protein CASRGLSSYNSPLHF.

The chain carries TRBV20-1 and TRBJ1-1; no clear D gene. The CDR3 has 10 amino acids. V was clipped by 3 bases and J by 8 bases, with 7 bases between them. Germline V gives CDR1 DFQATT, CDR2 SNEGSKA (reference sequence). The CDR3 coding sequence is TGCAGTGCTAGTATCGTCGAAGCTTTCTTT. Translated: CSASIVEAFF.

This clone was observed a few times. The chain uses TRBV5-1 and TRBJ1-1; D not resolved. The CDR3 runs 15 residues. V gave up 4 bases and J gave up 1 base, with 14 bases separating them. Germline V gene data show CDR1 as SGHRS and CDR2 as YFSETQ. CDR3 in amino acids: CASSPSGSKNTEAFF. In nucleotides, the CDR3 is TGCGCCAGCAGCCCCTCCGGGTCGAAGAACACTGAAGCTTTCTTT.

This clone was seen a single time. This sequence joins TRBV2 and TRBJ1-5; no clear D gene. Germline CDR1 reads SNHLY; CDR2 reads FYNNEI. Trimming left V 2 bases short and J 3 bases short, with 11 bases between. The CDR3 runs to 15 residues. The CDR3 sequence is CASSESRVTNQPQHF. In DNA, the CDR3 is TGTGCCAGCAGTGAAAGCAGAGTAACCAATCAGCCCCAGCATTTT.

This chain uses TRBV15 with TRBJ2-3; TRBD1 or TRBD2 may be the D gene (7 bases each). The CDR3 covers 16 residues. V lost 4 bases and J 3 bases, leaving 17 bases between the germline ends. The germline gives CDR1 LNHNV, CDR2 YYDKDF (reference sequence). CDR3 sequence: CATSTGGGGGTDTQYF. CDR3 nucleotides: TGTGCCACCAGCACAGGGGGTGGCGGGGGAACAGATACGCAGTATTTT.